The 5 T cell receptor beta chains below were found in one sample sequenced in a study of blood T cell repertoires in COVID-19 (TCRdb year 2020). The library was produced with the immunoSEQ multiplex PCR assay. TCRdb obtained this table from immuneACCESS and retained in-frame rearrangements with V and J assigned. These tables miss some clones; where compared with another copy, unresolved V genes account for less than half of the shortfall, and the remainder is unexplained. Counted in this sample were 150,000 to 200,000 clones; about 80% of them appeared once. The ten most abundant clones make up roughly 3.5% of the sample. Sequences were obtained from PBMCs or T cells enriched from blood (not recorded which). Receptor source: a woman in her fifties or sixties who had recovered from COVID-19.

V usage is TRBV18 and J usage is TRBJ2-7, with a tentative D call TRBD1 (5 bases). V was pared by 3 bases and J by 1 base, with 10 bases between. The V gene's germline CDR1 is KGHSH and CDR2 LQKENI. The CDR3 spans 14 residues. Here the CDR3 DNA reads TGTGCCAGCTCACCCGCAAGACAGTCCTACGAGCAGTACTTC. It codes for CASSPARQSYEQYF. The full variable domain, with the rest looked up from reference TRBV18 and TRBJ2-7, is NAGVMQNPRHLVRRRGQEARLRCSPMKGHSHVYWYRQLPEEGLKFMVYLQKENIIDESGMPKERFSAEFPKEGPSILRIQQVVRGDSAAYFCASSPARQSYEQYFGPGTRLTVT.

This clone was detected only a few times. The chain combines TRBV12-3 or TRBV12-4 with TRBJ2-1; D uncertain. This CDR3 contains 12 residues. The V end lost 2 bases, the J end lost 6 bases, and 5 bases lay between the germline ends. The CDR3 protein is CASSLFGNEQFF. DNA for the CDR3: TGTGCCAGCAGTTTATTCGGCAATGAGCAGTTCTTC.

The chain links TRBV14 to TRBJ1-3; perhaps TRBD1 as D (6 bases). The germline V gene encodes CDR1 SGHDN and CDR2 FVKESK. The CDR3 totals 14 residues. V was shortened by 4 bases and J by 1 base, with 8 bases between the two germline ends. The CDR3: CASSRDTSGNTIYF. CDR3 nucleotide sequence: TGTGCCAGCAGCCGGGACACTTCTGGAAACACCATATATTTT.

This chain joins TRBV6-5 and TRBJ2-5; D is perhaps TRBD2 (6 bases). The CDR3 spans 15 residues. Germline CDR1 and CDR2: MNHEY and SVGAGI. The V and J ends lost 6 bases and 4 bases respectively, with 18 bases between them. The CDR3 here is CASSEGLGSGETQYF. CDR3 coding DNA: TGTGCCAGCAGCGAGGGCCTAGGTAGCGGAGAGACCCAGTACTTC.

The chain has TRBV5-4 and TRBJ2-3; 7 bases map to TRBD2. The germline gives CDR1 SGHNT, CDR2 YYREEE (reference sequence). The junction had 6 bases not matched to a gene; V was cut back by 4 bases and J by 1 base. The CDR3 spans 15 residues. The CDR3 sequence is CASSRGDLRTDTQYF. The DNA for the CDR3 is TGTGCCAGCAGCCGGGGGGACTTACGCACAGATACGCAGTATTTT. Looking up the rest from reference TRBV5-4 and TRBJ2-3 gives the full variable domain: ETGVTQSPTHLIKTRGQQVTLRCSSQSGHNTVSWYQQALGQGPQFIFQYYREEENGRGNFPPRFSGLQFPNYSSELNVNALELDDSALYLCASSRGDLRTDTQYFGPGTRLTVL.